This T cell receptor beta chain was sequenced for a study of T-cell memory formation after mild COVID-19. Study details: The study found TCR clusters largely donor specific. Overall study findings and caveats: Clones that contracted clustered mainly in CM and EM if CD4+ and in EMRA if CD8+. That cross-reactive memory joined was suggested by some responding clones appearing in pre-infection memory.

V was trimmed by 2 bases and J by 6 bases, leaving 9 bases between them. The CDR3 contains 13 residues. Germline-derived CDR1 and CDR2 are LGHNA and YSLEER. The 5'RACE method, run with constant-segment primers, produced TCR alpha and TCR beta cDNA libraries (carrying sample barcodes and UMIs). TCRdb re-called the 5' RACE reads through MiXCR, storing one row per CDR3 protein. The sample has about 320,000 distinct CDR3 sequences, over 11% seen once. Comment on this clonotype: Antigen unknown.

The chain couples TRBV4-3 to TRBJ2-3; D is unresolved. The sequenced sample consisted of PBMCs or a T cell subset sorted from them (not recorded which). The clonotype was recovered from a man younger than 35 who had mild COVID-19 (a few samples of this study predate the infection). Cell type and time point are not known. This CDR3 is CASSQSPRDTQYF. CDR3 DNA sequence: TGCGCCAGCAGCCAATCCCCGAGGGATACGCAGTATTTT.